This entry concerns a single T cell receptor (beta chain). Its antigen is currently unknown. Splitting of CD4+ cells produced CD45RA+ naive and CD45RA-negative memory subsets. Trimming stripped 1 base from V and 9 bases from J, with 14 bases between. Germline V lookup: CDR1 SGHKS, CDR2 YYEKEE (reference sequence). This CDR3 is built from 14 residues. Clones were sequenced by immunoSEQ multiplex PCR, and TCRdb holds only the in-frame ones, with some missing. Altogether about 2.3 million clones are present, just over 90% being singletons, with the ten largest covering approximately 0.4%. The data belong to a study of shared clonotypes between healthy human individuals. Study-wide results and caveats: The sole specimen, blood, was sampled, and tissue repertoires likely differ.

This receptor was identified in a young man in good health. Some clones in this sample may be carry-over from other donors' samples. Input material: naive CD4+ T cells from PBMCs. As for subset: CD45RA+ positively selected. This chain uses TRBV5-5 with TRBJ2-1, with D hard to call. The CDR3 nucleotides are TGTGCCAGCAGCTTGCTGCCTACCCAACGTGAGCAGTTCTTC. Translated: CASSLLPTQREQFF.